The rows below give T cell receptor beta chains drawn from one sample of a study of CD4 T cells in relation to SARS-CoV-2 and coronaviruses. Clones were read by immunoSEQ multiplex PCR, and TCRdb kept only the in-frame ones, dropping some. The data hold some 42,000 clones, with around 87% observed a single time. Sequencing was performed on memory CD4+ T cells from PBMCs. The receptors originated from an adult with COVID-19. The CDR3 runs from the conserved cysteine through the conserved F or W. The D gene is left open where the match is weak. Not all rows give a size; the values are once, few, many and, for expanded clones, a class.

TRBV7-9,NA,once,TRBJ2-3,TGTGCCAGCAGCCGTACAGATACGCAGTATTTT,CASSRTDTQYF
TRBV10-3,TRBD2,NA,TRBJ2-7,TGTGCCATCAGTGAGTCTTGGGGGGGCTACGAGCAGTACTTC,CAISESWGGYEQYF
TRBV6-1,NA,NA,TRBJ2-7,TGTGCCAGCAGTGAAGGGTTAGAGGGGGTATACGAGCAGTACTTC,CASSEGLEGVYEQYF
TRBV5-4,NA,NA,TRBJ1-2,TGTGCCAGCAGCTTGGAAAGGATTTCTAACTATGGCTACACCTTC,CASSLERISNYGYTF
TRBV9,NA,NA,TRBJ1-2,TGTGCCAGCAGCGTCTCTCCGGTCCAGGATGGCTACACCTTC,CASSVSPVQDGYTF
TRBV27,NA,once,TRBJ2-2,TGTGCCAGCAGCCAAATCGGGGGTCAGACCGGGGAGCTGTTTTTT,CASSQIGGQTGELFF
TRBV11-2,TRBD2,NA,TRBJ2-1,TGTGCCAGCAGCTTAGATCGGGGGGGGCTTTACAATGAGCAGTTCTTC,CASSLDRGGLYNEQFF
TRBV5-5,NA,few,TRBJ1-6,TGTGCCAGCACCCCCCAGGGACTCTATAATTCACCCCTCCACTTT,CASTPQGLYNSPLHF
TRBV3-1/TRBV3-2,NA,NA,TRBJ1-1,TGTGCCAGCAGCCAAGAACCGAACACTGAAGCTTTCTTT,CASSQEPNTEAFF
TRBV5-6,NA,NA,TRBJ2-1,TGTGCCAGCAGCTTGGTGGGCGGAAGCTCCTACAATGAGCAGTTCTTC,CASSLVGGSSYNEQFF
TRBV28,NA,once,TRBJ1-2,TGTGCCAGCACCCACAGGGACTATGGCTACACCTTC,CASTHRDYGYTF
TRBV28,NA,NA,TRBJ1-2,TGTGCCAGCAGTCCCAATATTTACCGCTATGGCTACACCTTC,CASSPNIYRYGYTF
TRBV21-1,NA,NA,TRBJ2-3,TGTGCCAGCAGCAAAAGGACAGAGCGCACAGATACGCAGTATTTT,CASSKRTERTDTQYF
TRBV5-4,NA,NA,TRBJ1-4,TGTGCCAGCAGCTCGGACAGAACAAATGAAAAACTGTTTTTT,CASSSDRTNEKLFF
TRBV5-1,TRBD2,NA,TRBJ2-7,TGCGCCAGCAGCTCGGGACTAGCGGGGGGGGGCGCCTACGAGCAGTACTTC,CASSSGLAGGGAYEQYF
TRBV11-2,TRBD1,NA,TRBJ1-1,TGTGCCTTTGGGGGGGGACAGGGGGCAGCAAGCGCTGAAGCTTTCTTT,CAFGGGQGAASAEAFF
TRBV30,TRBD1,NA,TRBJ1-6,TGTGCCTGGAGGACAGGGGGATCCTATAATTCACCCCTCCACTTT,CAWRTGGSYNSPLHF
TRBV18,NA,NA,TRBJ2-7,TGTGCCAGCTCACCGGCCGCGACCTCCTACGAGCAGTACTTC,CASSPAATSYEQYF
TRBV27,NA,NA,TRBJ1-6,TGTGCCAGCAAGGGTTCCTATAATTCACCCCTCCACTTT,CASKGSYNSPLHF
TRBV6-5,TRBD1,NA,TRBJ2-7,TGTGCCAGCAGTTCCTGGCAGGGGGCCTACGAGCAGTACTTC,CASSSWQGAYEQYF
TRBV19,NA,NA,TRBJ1-4,TGTGCCAGTAGTATACAGGGACCTAATGAAAAACTGTTTTTT,CASSIQGPNEKLFF
TRBV5-1,NA,NA,TRBJ1-6,TGCGCCAGCAGCTCGGGGGCCACGGCCGAATCACCCCTCCACTTT,CASSSGATAESPLHF
TRBV11-2,NA,NA,TRBJ2-1,TGTGCCAGCAGCTTTTCGTCTGAGCAGTTCTTC,CASSFSSEQFF
TRBV6-5,NA,NA,TRBJ1-6,TGTGCCAGCAGTAACGGACCGTCTGCCCTCCACTTT,CASSNGPSALHF
TRBV5-1,NA,once,TRBJ2-7,TGCGCCAGCAGAAAAATCCGGGACACAAACTACGAGCAGTACTTC,CASRKIRDTNYEQYF
TRBV28,NA,NA,TRBJ2-7,TGTGCCAGCAGTACCCCGACGGGGCTCGGGCAGTACTTC,CASSTPTGLGQYF
TRBV6-6,TRBD1,NA,TRBJ2-7,TGTGCCAGCAGTTACGCGTCTTGGGGACAGGGAGACGAGCAGTACTTC,CASSYASWGQGDEQYF